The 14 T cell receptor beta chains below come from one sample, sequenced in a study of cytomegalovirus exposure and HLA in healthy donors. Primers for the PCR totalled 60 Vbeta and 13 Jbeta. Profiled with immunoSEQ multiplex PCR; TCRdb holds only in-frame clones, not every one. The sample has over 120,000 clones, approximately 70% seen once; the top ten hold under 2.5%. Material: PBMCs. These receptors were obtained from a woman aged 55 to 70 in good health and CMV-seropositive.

CDR3: CASSLQGSDMNTEAFF. CDR3 in DNA: TGCGCCAGCAGCTTACAGGGAAGCGACATGAACACTGAAGCTTTCTTT. This sequence joins TRBV5-1 and TRBJ1-1; TRBD1 is a possible D gene (6 bases). The germline V gene has CDR1 SGHRS and CDR2 YFSETQ. The V end lost 2 bases, the J end lost 0 bases, and 14 bases lay between the germline ends. The CDR3 consists of 16 residues.

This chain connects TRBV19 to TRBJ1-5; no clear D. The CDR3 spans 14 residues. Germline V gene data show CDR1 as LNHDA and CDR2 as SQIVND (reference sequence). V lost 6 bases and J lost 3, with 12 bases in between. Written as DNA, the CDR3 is TGTGCCAGTAGCCTAGGACTGACCAATCAGCCCCAGCATTTT. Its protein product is CASSLGLTNQPQHF.

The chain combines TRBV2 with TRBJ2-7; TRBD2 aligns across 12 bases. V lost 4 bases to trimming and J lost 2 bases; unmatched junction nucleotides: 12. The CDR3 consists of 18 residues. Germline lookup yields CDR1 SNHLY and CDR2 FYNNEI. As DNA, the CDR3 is TGTGCCAGCAGTGCAAAGACTAGCGGGAGTACAGGCGCCTACGAGCAGTACTTC. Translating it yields CASSAKTSGSTGAYEQYF. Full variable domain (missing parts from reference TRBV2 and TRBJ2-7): EPEVTQTPSHQVTQMGQEVILRCVPISNHLYFYWYRQILGQKVEFLVSFYNNEISEKSEIFDDQFSVERPDGSNFTLKIRSTKLEDSAMYFCASSAKTSGSTGAYEQYFGPGTRLTVT.

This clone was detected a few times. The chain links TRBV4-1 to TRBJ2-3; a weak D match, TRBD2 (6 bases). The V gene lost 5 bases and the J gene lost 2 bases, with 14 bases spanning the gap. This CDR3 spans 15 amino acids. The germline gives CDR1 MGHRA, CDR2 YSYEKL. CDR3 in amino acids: CASSSQAGYTDTQYF. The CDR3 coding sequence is TGCGCCAGCAGCTCCCAAGCGGGCTACACAGATACGCAGTATTTT.

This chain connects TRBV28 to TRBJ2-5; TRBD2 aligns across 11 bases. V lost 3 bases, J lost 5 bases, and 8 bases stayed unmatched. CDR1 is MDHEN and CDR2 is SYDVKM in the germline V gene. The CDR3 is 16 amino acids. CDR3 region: CASSFPGLAGMETQYF. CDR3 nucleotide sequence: TGTGCCAGCAGTTTTCCTGGACTAGCGGGTATGGAGACCCAGTACTTC.

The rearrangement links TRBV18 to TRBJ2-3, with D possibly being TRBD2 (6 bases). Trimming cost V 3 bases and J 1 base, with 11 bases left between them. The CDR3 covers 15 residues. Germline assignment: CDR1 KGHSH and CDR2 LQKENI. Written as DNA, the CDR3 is TGTGCCAGCTCACCTAGCGGACACCGCACAGATACGCAGTATTTT. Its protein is CASSPSGHRTDTQYF.

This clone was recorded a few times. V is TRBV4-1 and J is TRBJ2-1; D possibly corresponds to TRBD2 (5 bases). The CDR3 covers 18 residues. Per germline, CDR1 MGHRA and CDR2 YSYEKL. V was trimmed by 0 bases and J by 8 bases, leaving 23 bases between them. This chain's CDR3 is CASSQEGAGTPHGDEQFF. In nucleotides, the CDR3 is TGCGCCAGCAGCCAAGAGGGTGCGGGCACTCCTCATGGGGATGAGCAGTTCTTC.

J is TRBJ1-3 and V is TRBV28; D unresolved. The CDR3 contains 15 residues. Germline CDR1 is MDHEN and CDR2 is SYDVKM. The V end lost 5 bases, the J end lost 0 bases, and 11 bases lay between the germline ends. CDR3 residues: CASSTIQTSGNTIYF. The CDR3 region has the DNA TGTGCCAGCAGTACAATACAGACCTCTGGAAACACCATATATTTT.

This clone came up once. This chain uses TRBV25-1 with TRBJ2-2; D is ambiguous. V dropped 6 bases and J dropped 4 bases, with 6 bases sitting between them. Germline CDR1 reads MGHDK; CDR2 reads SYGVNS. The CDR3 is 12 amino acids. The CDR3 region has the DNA TGTGCCAGCAGCCCGGGCACCGGGGAGCTGTTTTTT. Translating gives CASSPGTGELFF.

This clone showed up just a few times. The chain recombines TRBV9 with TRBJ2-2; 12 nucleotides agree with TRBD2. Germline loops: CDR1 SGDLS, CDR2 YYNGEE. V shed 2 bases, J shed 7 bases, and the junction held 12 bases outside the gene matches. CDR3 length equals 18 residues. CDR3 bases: TGTGCCAGCAGCGTTCACGCTAGCGGGAGGGCGGGCAACGGGGAGCTGTTTTTT. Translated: CASSVHASGRAGNGELFF.

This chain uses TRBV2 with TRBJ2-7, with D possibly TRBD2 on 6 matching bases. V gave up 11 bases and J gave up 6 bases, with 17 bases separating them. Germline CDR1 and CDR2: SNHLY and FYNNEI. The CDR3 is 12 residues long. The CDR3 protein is CAGKEGPSEQYF. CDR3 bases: TGTGCCGGGAAGGAGGGCCCGTCCGAGCAGTACTTC.

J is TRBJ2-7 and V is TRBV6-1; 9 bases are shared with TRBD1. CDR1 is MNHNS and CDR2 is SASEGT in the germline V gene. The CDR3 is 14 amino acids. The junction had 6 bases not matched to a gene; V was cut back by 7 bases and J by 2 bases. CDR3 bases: TGTGCCAGCACCAATACAGGGGGCACCTACGAGCAGTACTTC. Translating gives CASTNTGGTYEQYF.

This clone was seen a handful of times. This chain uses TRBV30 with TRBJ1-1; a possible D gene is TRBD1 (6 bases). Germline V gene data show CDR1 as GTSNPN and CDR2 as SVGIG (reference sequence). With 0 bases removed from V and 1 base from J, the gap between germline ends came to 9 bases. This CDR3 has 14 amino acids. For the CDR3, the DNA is TGTGCCTGGAGTGTATCAGGGGCGAACACTGAAGCTTTCTTT. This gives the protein CAWSVSGANTEAFF.

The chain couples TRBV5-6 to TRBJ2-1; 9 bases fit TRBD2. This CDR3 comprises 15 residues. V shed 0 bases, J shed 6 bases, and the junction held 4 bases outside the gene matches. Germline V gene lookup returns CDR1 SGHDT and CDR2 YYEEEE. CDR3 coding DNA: TGTGCCAGCAGCTTGGACAGCGGGAGGTTCAATGAGCAGTTCTTC. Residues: CASSLDSGRFNEQFF.